A selection of T cell receptor beta chains follows, all from one sample in a study of T cell changes during pregnancy in multiple sclerosis. TCRdb's copy holds only in-frame clones and misses some; the assay was immunoSEQ multiplex PCR. The table records about 75,000 clones, roughly 94% of them present only once. The sample here was CD4+ T cells from peripheral blood mononuclear cells, taken after pregnancy. The receptor source for this set is a female donor with multiple sclerosis, enrolled in a pregnancy study. The CDR3 runs from the conserved cysteine through the conserved F or W. Each record gives: CDR3 protein, CDR3 DNA, clone size, CDR3 length, J gene, D gene, V gene. The D gene is left open where the match is weak. Some rows mark clone size as missing; the rest say once, few, many or name a class of expanded clone.

CDR3: CASSPGQAGNTIYF
DNA: TGTGCCAGCAGTCCCGGACAGGCTGGAAACACCATATATTTT
size: NA
length: 14
J: TRBJ1-3
D: TRBD1
V: TRBV28

CDR3: CASSLGASNQPQHF
DNA: TGTGCCAGCAGCTTGGGAGCGAGCAATCAGCCCCAGCATTTT
size: NA
length: 14
J: TRBJ1-5
D: NA
V: TRBV7-2

CDR3: CASSMVGTGTGNQPQHF
DNA: TGTGCCAGTAGTATGGTAGGAACCGGGACAGGGAATCAGCCCCAGCATTTT
size: NA
length: 17
J: TRBJ1-5
D: TRBD1
V: TRBV19

CDR3: CASSSAGGTNEKLFF
DNA: TGTGCCAGCAGCTCGGCAGGGGGAACTAATGAAAAACTGTTTTTT
size: NA
length: 15
J: TRBJ1-4
D: TRBD1
V: TRBV28

CDR3: CASAPGQYVTAQYF
DNA: TGTGCCAGTGCCCCGGGACAGTACGTTACCGCGCAGTACTTC
size: NA
length: 14
J: TRBJ2-7
D: TRBD1
V: TRBV19

CDR3: CASSFSSAREGPDTQYF
DNA: TGTGCCAGCAGTTTTTCCTCGGCGCGGGAGGGCCCTGATACGCAGTATTTT
size: NA
length: 17
J: TRBJ2-3
D: TRBD2
V: TRBV28

CDR3: CASSYSGRAYEQYF
DNA: TGTGCCAGCAGTTATAGCGGGAGGGCCTACGAGCAGTACTTC
size: NA
length: 14
J: TRBJ2-7
D: TRBD2
V: TRBV27

CDR3: CASSSSYYGYTF
DNA: TGCGCCAGCAGCTCGAGTTACTATGGCTACACCTTC
size: NA
length: 12
J: TRBJ1-2
D: NA
V: TRBV5-1

CDR3: CASTTGAGYEQYF
DNA: TGTGCCAGCACCACAGGGGCTGGGTACGAGCAGTACTTC
size: NA
length: 13
J: TRBJ2-7
D: TRBD1
V: TRBV6-5

CDR3: CASSPWSSDIQYF
DNA: TGTGCCAGCAGCCCTTGGTCGAGCGACATTCAGTACTTC
size: NA
length: 13
J: TRBJ2-4
D: NA
V: TRBV9

CDR3: CASRPTGGVGTGELFF
DNA: TGTGCCAGCAGACCGACAGGGGGCGTCGGCACCGGGGAGCTGTTTTTT
size: NA
length: 16
J: TRBJ2-2
D: TRBD1
V: TRBV6-6

CDR3: CASSIGTGVEQFF
DNA: TGTGCCAGTAGTATAGGGACGGGAGTGGAGCAGTTCTTC
size: NA
length: 13
J: TRBJ2-1
D: NA
V: TRBV19

CDR3: CASSQALTEAFF
DNA: TGTGCCAGCAGCCAAGCTCTCACTGAAGCTTTCTTT
size: NA
length: 12
J: TRBJ1-1
D: NA
V: TRBV14

CDR3: CASKGNSRGIVETQYF
DNA: TGTGCCAGCAAAGGGAACAGTAGAGGGATTGTGGAGACCCAGTACTTC
size: NA
length: 16
J: TRBJ2-5
D: NA
V: TRBV2

CDR3: CASSVINGYTF
DNA: TGTGCCAGCAGTGTAATTAATGGCTACACCTTC
size: NA
length: 11
J: TRBJ1-2
D: NA
V: TRBV2

CDR3: CAWSVTGTSGRTPYEQYF
DNA: TGTGCCTGGAGTGTAACCGGGACTAGCGGGAGAACCCCCTACGAGCAGTACTTC
size: NA
length: 18
J: TRBJ2-7
D: TRBD2
V: TRBV30

CDR3: CASSYGRQGGYEQYF
DNA: TGTGCCAGCAGTTACGGCAGACAGGGGGGCTACGAGCAGTACTTC
size: NA
length: 15
J: TRBJ2-7
D: TRBD1
V: TRBV6-5

CDR3: CASSIATGEQYF
DNA: TGTGCCAGTAGTATAGCGACTGGCGAGCAGTACTTC
size: once
length: 12
J: TRBJ2-7
D: NA
V: TRBV19

CDR3: CASILGVGSNQPQHF
DNA: TGTGCCAGCATTCTCGGGGTGGGAAGCAATCAGCCCCAGCATTTT
size: NA
length: 15
J: TRBJ1-5
D: NA
V: TRBV28

CDR3: CASSRAETQYF
DNA: TGTGCCAGCAGTCGAGCGGAGACCCAGTACTTC
size: NA
length: 11
J: TRBJ2-5
D: NA
V: TRBV28

CDR3: CASSMWTSGNNEQFF
DNA: TGTGCCAGTAGTATGTGGACTAGCGGGAACAATGAGCAGTTCTTC
size: NA
length: 15
J: TRBJ2-1
D: TRBD2
V: TRBV19

CDR3: CASSPYRGVDEKLFF
DNA: TGTGCCAGCTCACCATACAGGGGAGTGGATGAAAAACTGTTTTTT
size: NA
length: 15
J: TRBJ1-4
D: TRBD1
V: TRBV18

CDR3: CASSSGGNEQFF
DNA: TGTGCCAGCAGCTCGGGGGGCAATGAGCAGTTCTTC
size: NA
length: 12
J: TRBJ2-1
D: TRBD2
V: TRBV9

CDR3: CASSPRGYEQYF
DNA: TGTGCCAGCAGCCCCCGGGGCTACGAGCAGTACTTC
size: NA
length: 12
J: TRBJ2-7
D: NA
V: TRBV14

CDR3: CASRKTGSRYGYTF
DNA: TGTGCCAGCAGAAAGACAGGGTCGCGCTATGGCTACACCTTC
size: NA
length: 14
J: TRBJ1-2
D: TRBD1
V: TRBV27

CDR3: CASSLGRDSDTQYF
DNA: TGTGCCAGCAGCTTAGGGCGGGACTCAGATACGCAGTATTTT
size: NA
length: 14
J: TRBJ2-3
D: NA
V: TRBV7-9

CDR3: CASSGGQGASYEQYF
DNA: TGTGCCAGCAGCGGAGGACAGGGGGCTTCCTACGAGCAGTACTTC
size: once
length: 15
J: TRBJ2-7
D: TRBD1
V: TRBV9

CDR3: CAWSVGATNYGYTF
DNA: TGTGCCTGGAGTGTGGGGGCCACTAACTATGGCTACACCTTC
size: NA
length: 14
J: TRBJ1-2
D: NA
V: TRBV30

CDR3: CATVYMDSSYEQYF
DNA: TGCGCCACCGTATATATGGACAGCTCCTACGAGCAGTACTTC
size: NA
length: 14
J: TRBJ2-7
D: NA
V: TRBV10-1

CDR3: CASSMAGLNTEAFF
DNA: TGTGCCAGTAGTATGGCAGGATTGAACACTGAAGCTTTCTTT
size: NA
length: 14
J: TRBJ1-1
D: NA
V: TRBV19

CDR3: CASSRRPGQGDNEQFF
DNA: TGTGCCAGCAGCCGCAGACCGGGACAGGGTGATAATGAGCAGTTCTTC
size: NA
length: 16
J: TRBJ2-1
D: TRBD1
V: TRBV7-6

CDR3: CASSKTFLRGTDTQYF
DNA: TGTGCCAGCAGCAAAACGTTTTTACGCGGCACAGATACGCAGTATTTT
size: NA
length: 16
J: TRBJ2-3
D: NA
V: TRBV7-9

CDR3: CAWSVHTEAFF
DNA: TGTGCCTGGAGTGTACATACTGAAGCTTTCTTT
size: NA
length: 11
J: TRBJ1-1
D: NA
V: TRBV30

CDR3: CASSLAVAEPYNEQFF
DNA: TGTGCCAGCAGCTTGGCCGTGGCAGAACCATACAATGAGCAGTTCTTC
size: NA
length: 16
J: TRBJ2-1
D: NA
V: TRBV5-6

CDR3: CASREEAYQETQYF
DNA: TGTGCCAGCAGGGAGGAGGCGTACCAAGAGACCCAGTACTTC
size: NA
length: 14
J: TRBJ2-5
D: NA
V: TRBV5-4

CDR3: CASKFPGGFNQPQHF
DNA: TGTGCCAGCAAGTTTCCAGGAGGTTTCAATCAGCCCCAGCATTTT
size: NA
length: 15
J: TRBJ1-5
D: NA
V: TRBV28

CDR3: CASSFRTSNTGELFF
DNA: TGTGCCAGCTCTTTTCGGACTTCGAACACCGGGGAGCTGTTTTTT
size: NA
length: 15
J: TRBJ2-2
D: NA
V: TRBV6-1

CDR3: CASSYERGHEQYF
DNA: TGTGCCAGCAGTTACGAGAGAGGCCACGAGCAGTACTTC
size: once
length: 13
J: TRBJ2-7
D: NA
V: TRBV6-5

CDR3: CAIRFGPDGADTQYF
DNA: TGTGCCATCAGATTCGGACCGGACGGGGCAGATACGCAGTATTTT
size: NA
length: 15
J: TRBJ2-3
D: NA
V: TRBV10-3

CDR3: CASSFASGSSYEQYF
DNA: TGTGCCAGCAGCTTCGCTAGCGGAAGCTCCTACGAGCAGTACTTC
size: NA
length: 15
J: TRBJ2-7
D: TRBD2
V: TRBV11-3

CDR3: CASSQEGTGVAKNIQYF
DNA: TGTGCCAGCAGCCAAGAGGGGACAGGGGTAGCCAAAAACATTCAGTACTTC
size: NA
length: 17
J: TRBJ2-4
D: TRBD1
V: TRBV4-2

CDR3: CASSESNRGLSSYNEQFF
DNA: TGTGCCAGCAGTGAATCGAACAGGGGCCTAAGCTCCTACAATGAGCAGTTCTTC
size: NA
length: 18
J: TRBJ2-1
D: TRBD1
V: TRBV25-1

CDR3: CARSVYRQGLGEKLFF
DNA: TGTGCCAGAAGCGTATACCGACAGGGTTTAGGGGAAAAACTGTTTTTT
size: NA
length: 16
J: TRBJ1-4
D: TRBD1
V: TRBV5-3

CDR3: CASCGTSTYEQYF
DNA: TGTGCCAGTTGCGGGACTTCAACCTACGAGCAGTACTTC
size: NA
length: 13
J: TRBJ2-7
D: NA
V: TRBV19

CDR3: CSVVRETRAFF
DNA: TGCAGCGTTGTGCGGGAAACTAGAGCTTTCTTT
size: NA
length: 11
J: TRBJ1-1
D: NA
V: TRBV29-1

CDR3: CASSVAGAGYNEQFF
DNA: TGTGCCAGCAGCGTAGCGGGAGCCGGGTACAATGAGCAGTTCTTC
size: NA
length: 15
J: TRBJ2-1
D: TRBD2
V: TRBV28

CDR3: CAISETSGRGANNEQFF
DNA: TGTGCCATCAGTGAGACTAGCGGGAGGGGGGCAAACAATGAGCAGTTCTTC
size: NA
length: 17
J: TRBJ2-1
D: TRBD2
V: TRBV10-3

CDR3: CASSLTGGGEKLFF
DNA: TGCGCCAGCAGCTTAACAGGGGGCGGAGAAAAACTGTTTTTT
size: NA
length: 14
J: TRBJ1-4
D: TRBD1
V: TRBV5-1

CDR3: CATSRVSEESRAFF
DNA: TGTGCCACCAGCAGAGTATCGGAGGAGTCAAGAGCTTTCTTT
size: few
length: 14
J: TRBJ1-1
D: NA
V: TRBV15